Presented here are 5 T cell receptor beta chains from one specimen sequenced in a study of regulatory T cells in long-lasting Graves disease. HTBI primers from iRepertoire and Arm-PCR of CDR3 regions yielded the TCR beta libraries. TCRdb called the multiplex PCR reads again in MiXCR, with one record for every CDR3 protein. The sample comprises around 450,000 distinct CDR3 sequences, roughly 21% of which are singletons, and about 7% rests with the top ten. This sample's time point: persistent/refractory GD, antithyroid drugs over 5 years with positive TRAb. PBMCs provided the RNA from which the TCR library was made. This sample comprised peripheral blood mononuclear cells (PBMCs), obtained when the disease was refractory, from a patient treated with antithyroid drugs. These receptors were taken from a female donor with Graves disease.

This clonotype turned up a few times. This sequence joins TRBV19 and TRBJ1-1; D is possibly TRBD1 (5 bases). This CDR3 spans 14 amino acids. Germline assignment: CDR1 LNHDA and CDR2 SQIVND (reference sequence). V lost 6 bases and J lost 3, with 14 bases in between. CDR3 bases: TGTGCCAGTAGCGCCGGGACCGGCTACACTGAAGCTTTCTTT. Translation: CASSAGTGYTEAFF.

This clonotype came up many times. For the CDR3, the DNA is TGCAGTGTTACGACTAGCGAAGAGACCCAGTACTTC. Translating it yields CSVTTSEETQYF. The chain uses TRBV20-1 and TRBJ2-5, with 8 nucleotides matching TRBD2. Germline loops: CDR1 DFQATT, CDR2 SNEGSKA (reference sequence). This CDR3 region has 12 residues. Germline trimming cut 7 bases from V and 3 bases from J; bases unmatched to any gene: 4.

This clonotype was counted many times. The V call is TRBV20-1, the J call TRBJ1-2, with D possibly matching TRBD1 (5 bases). The CDR3 sequence is 15 residues long. Per the germline V gene, CDR1 is DFQATT and CDR2 is SNEGSKA (reference sequence). V was cut by 5 bases and J by 2 bases, with 18 bases left in between. CDR3 nucleotide sequence: TGCAGTGCTGGGGGGGTGAGGGGAGACAACTATGGCTACACCTTC. This gives the protein CSAGGVRGDNYGYTF.

The chain employs TRBV6-2 or TRBV6-3 and TRBJ2-5, with 14 nucleotides matching TRBD2. Per germline, CDR1 MNHEY and CDR2 SVGEGT. Trimming removed 6 bases from V and 4 bases from J; junction bases left unmatched: 7. The CDR3 sequence is 16 residues long. The CDR3 loop is CASRLRLAGGRETQYF. The CDR3 DNA follows: TGTGCCAGCAGATTAAGACTAGCGGGGGGGCGAGAGACCCAGTACTTC.

There are many counts of this clonotype. The CDR3 loop reads CASSPKKRQGMETQYF. CDR3 DNA: TGTGCCAGCAGCCCAAAAAAACGACAGGGGATGGAGACCCAGTACTTC. V usage is TRBV11-3 and J usage is TRBJ2-5; TRBD1 agrees at 8 bases. The CDR3 has 16 amino acids. Trimming removed 5 bases from V and 5 bases from J; junction bases left unmatched: 13. Germline V gives CDR1 SGHNT, CDR2 YENEEA.